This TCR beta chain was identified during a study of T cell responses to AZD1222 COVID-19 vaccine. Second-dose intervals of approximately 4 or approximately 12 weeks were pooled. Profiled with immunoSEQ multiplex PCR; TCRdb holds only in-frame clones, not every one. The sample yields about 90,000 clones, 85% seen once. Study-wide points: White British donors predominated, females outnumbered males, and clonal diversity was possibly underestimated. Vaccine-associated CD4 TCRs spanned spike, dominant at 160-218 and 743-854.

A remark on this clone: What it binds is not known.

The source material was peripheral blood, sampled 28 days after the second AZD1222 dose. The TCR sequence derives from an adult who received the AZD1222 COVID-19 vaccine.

The CDR3 bases are TGTGCCAGCAGCCCCTTGGGAGAGCGAGGCTCCTACAATGAGCAGTTCTTC. This gives the protein CASSPLGERGSYNEQFF. The V call is TRBV28, the J call TRBJ2-1, with a tentative D call TRBD2 (5 bases). Trimming left V 6 bases short and J 0 bases short, with 18 bases between. CDR1 is MDHEN and CDR2 is SYDVKM in the germline V gene. This CDR3 is built from 17 residues.